A single sample is the source of the 28 T cell receptor beta chains below, sequenced in a study of cytomegalovirus exposure and HLA in healthy donors. Researchers ran the PCR with 60 Vbeta and 13 Jbeta primers. Some clones are missing from TCRdb's copy, which holds only in-frame ones; the method was immunoSEQ multiplex PCR. The data hold 95,000 to 150,000 clones, with about four fifths observed a single time. The specimen sequenced was PBMCs. Receptors originate from a woman aged 40 to 55 in good health and CMV-seronegative.

The rearrangement uses TRBV19 and TRBJ1-1; no clear D. The V gene's germline CDR1 is LNHDA and CDR2 SQIVND (reference sequence). V lost 5 bases and J lost 1, with 11 bases in between. The CDR3 spans 14 residues. DNA for the CDR3: TGTGCCAGTAGTCCGCAGACTCCGAACACTGAAGCTTTCTTT. Residues: CASSPQTPNTEAFF.

This chain joins TRBV27 and TRBJ2-2; 7 nucleotides line up with TRBD1. Germline V gene lookup returns CDR1 MNHEY and CDR2 SMNVEV (reference sequence). V was pared by 1 base and J by 0 bases, with 2 bases of the junction left unmatched. This CDR3 is 16 amino acids long. The CDR3 DNA reads TGTGCCAGCAGTTTATATGGGACAGCGAACACCGGGGAGCTGTTTTTT. It encodes CASSLYGTANTGELFF.

The chain uses TRBV4-1 and TRBJ2-5; 7 bases align to TRBD1. This CDR3 contains 14 residues. Per germline, CDR1 MGHRA and CDR2 YSYEKL. Unmatched junction bases numbered 2, after V lost 1 base and J lost 3 bases. CDR3 in amino acids: CASSQAGTEETQYF. The CDR3 nucleotides read TGCGCCAGCAGCCAAGCTGGGACAGAAGAGACCCAGTACTTC.

This clone was seen a handful of times. The chain employs TRBV6-4 and TRBJ2-7; 12 bases fit TRBD2. The CDR3 has 17 residues. CDR1 MRHNA and CDR2 SNTAGT come from the germline V gene. The ends lost 2 bases at V and 1 base at J; junction bases unmatched: 6. The DNA of the CDR3 is TGTGCCAGCAGTGACGATCACGGGACTAGCGGGTCCTACGAGCAGTACTTC. Its translation is CASSDDHGTSGSYEQYF.

The V gene is TRBV7-2, the J gene TRBJ2-1; possibly TRBD1 for D (5 bases). The V gene lost 4 bases and the J gene lost 9 bases, with 16 bases spanning the gap. This CDR3 is 14 amino acids long. Germline loops: CDR1 SGHTA, CDR2 FQGNSA. The CDR3 is CASSSYGAAAEQFF. The CDR3, as DNA: TGTGCCAGCAGCTCCTATGGGGCAGCCGCTGAGCAGTTCTTC.

This clone has only one observation. Written as DNA, the CDR3 is TGTGCCAGCAGTTTGAGACTAGCGGGGCTCACAGATACGCAGTATTTT. Protein: CASSLRLAGLTDTQYF. The gene calls are TRBV6-6 and TRBJ2-3, with 11 nucleotides matching TRBD2. This CDR3 contains 16 residues. Trimming cost V 4 bases and J 2 bases; bases outside gene matches: 5. From germline, CDR1 is MNHNY and CDR2 SVGAGI (reference sequence).

The chain combines TRBV30 with TRBJ2-7, with a weak D call TRBD1 (5 bases). The V gene lost 4 bases and the J gene lost 4 bases, with 20 bases spanning the gap. The CDR3 covers 15 residues. From germline, CDR1 is GTSNPN and CDR2 SVGIG (reference sequence). The CDR3 DNA reads TGTGCCTGGACCCCCAGGGTCAATTGGGGTTACGAGCAGTACTTC. Its protein is CAWTPRVNWGYEQYF.

This chain links TRBV10-2 with TRBJ1-2; TRBD1 matches at 8 bases. Germline V CDR1 and CDR2: WSHSY, SAAADI. This CDR3 contains 14 residues. V lost 6 bases and J lost 2; bases outside the gene matches: 5. Here the CDR3 reads CASRPGQENYGYTF. In nucleotides, the CDR3 is TGCGCCAGCAGACCGGGACAGGAAAACTATGGCTACACCTTC.

The chain joins TRBV15 to TRBJ2-3, with TRBD2 matching 11 bases. This CDR3 has 18 amino acids. CDR1 and CDR2 from the germline V gene are LNHNV and YYDKDF (reference sequence). V shed 2 bases, J shed 0 bases, and the junction held 7 bases outside the gene matches. In DNA, the CDR3 is TGTGCCACCAGCAGAAGCCGACTAGCGGGAACTAGCACAGATACGCAGTATTTT. Translating gives CATSRSRLAGTSTDTQYF. Variable domain in full (rest from reference TRBV15 and TRBJ2-3): DAMVIQNPRYQVTQFGKPVTLSCSQTLNHNVMYWYQQKSSQAPKLLFHYYDKDFNNEADTPDNFQSRRPNTSFCFLDIRSPGLGDTAMYLCATSRSRLAGTSTDTQYFGPGTRLTVL.

The count of this clone is one. V usage is TRBV29-1 and J usage is TRBJ2-1, with 14 bases fitting TRBD2. V lost 5 bases and J lost 6; bases outside the gene matches: 12. Germline CDR1 and CDR2: SQVTM and ANQGSEA. The CDR3 runs to 17 residues. This CDR3 is CSVPTSGGAWALNEQFF. The DNA for the CDR3 is TGCAGCGTTCCGACTAGCGGGGGGGCGTGGGCTCTCAATGAGCAGTTCTTC.

The chain employs TRBV25-1 and TRBJ2-5; D might be TRBD1 (6 bases). This CDR3 spans 15 amino acids. Germline lookup yields CDR1 MGHDK and CDR2 SYGVNS. The germline V and J ends were trimmed by 2 bases and 2 bases, with 12 bases remaining between them. This CDR3 reads CASSELQGLQETQYF. DNA for the CDR3: TGTGCCAGCAGTGAACTACAGGGCCTGCAAGAGACCCAGTACTTC.

The rearrangement uses TRBV7-2 and TRBJ2-1; D is ambiguous. Germline V gives CDR1 SGHTA, CDR2 FQGNSA. Between the trimmed V and J ends, which lost 4 bases and 6 bases, there was a span of 4 bases. There are 11 residues in the CDR3. Written as DNA, the CDR3 is TGTGCCAGCAGCTCACTCAATGAGCAGTTCTTC. This translates into CASSSLNEQFF.

The chain combines TRBV7-2 with TRBJ2-3; 11 bases are a match to TRBD2. CDR3 size: 16 residues. Unmatched junction bases numbered 11, after V lost 6 bases and J lost 6 bases. Germline CDR1 and CDR2: SGHTA and FQGNSA. This CDR3 is CASSPDGLAGSDTQYF. The CDR3 DNA follows: TGTGCCAGCAGTCCTGACGGACTAGCGGGTTCCGATACGCAGTATTTT.

The CDR3 is CASSRGNTGELFF. The CDR3 DNA is TGTGCCAGCAGCCGGGGGAACACCGGGGAGCTGTTTTTT. The V and J genes are TRBV27 and TRBJ2-2, with D possibly TRBD2 on 5 matching bases. In germline, CDR1 is MNHEY, CDR2 SMNVEV (reference sequence). The ends were cut back, 6 bases at V and 1 base at J, with 6 bases in the middle. This CDR3 is built from 13 residues.

J is TRBJ2-5 and V is TRBV4-2, with TRBD2 matching over 8 bases. With V trimmed by 1 base and J by 5 bases, 15 bases remained unmatched. Germline V gene sequence: CDR1 LGHNA, CDR2 YNFKEQ. This CDR3 contains 18 residues. For the CDR3, the DNA is TGTGCCAGCAGCCAAGGGTACCTAGCGGGTCTCACGCGGGAGACCCAGTACTTC. Amino acid sequence: CASSQGYLAGLTRETQYF.

This chain joins TRBV7-9 and TRBJ2-5, with a weak D call TRBD1 (7 bases). The CDR3 is made up of 14 amino acids. Germline-derived CDR1 and CDR2 are SEHNR and FQNEAQ (reference sequence). Trimming removed 5 bases at V and 5 bases at J, with 15 bases between. The CDR3 reads CASSRTQGRETQYF. DNA for the CDR3: TGTGCCAGCAGCCGGACACAGGGGAGGGAGACCCAGTACTTC.

The J gene is TRBJ2-5, the V gene TRBV7-2; 11 bases line up with TRBD2. The J segment lost 2 bases and the V segment lost 5 bases, leaving 4 bases of the junction unmatched. The CDR3 is made up of 15 amino acids. Germline CDR1 and CDR2: SGHTA and FQGNSA. The CDR3 nucleotides read TGTGCCAGCAGCGAAGTAGCGGGGGGGCAAGAGACCCAGTACTTC. Its protein is CASSEVAGGQETQYF.

V is TRBV7-9 and J is TRBJ1-2; D not resolved. CDR1 and CDR2 (germline): SEHNR, FQNEAQ (reference sequence). V lost 2 bases and J 7 bases, leaving 11 bases between the germline ends. The CDR3 is made up of 13 amino acids. The DNA for the CDR3 is TGTGCCAGCAGCTTACCACAGTTAATTGGCTACACCTTC. Its protein product is CASSLPQLIGYTF.

The chain is built from TRBV28 and TRBJ1-1; D remains ambiguous. The CDR3 extends over 16 amino acids. Trimming took off 3 bases at V and 2 bases at J, with 16 bases between the two ends. Germline V gene lookup returns CDR1 MDHEN and CDR2 SYDVKM. The CDR3 loop is CASSLGPAIDNTEAFF. The CDR3 DNA follows: TGTGCCAGCAGTTTGGGCCCCGCGATCGATAACACTGAAGCTTTCTTT.

The chain recombines TRBV7-8 with TRBJ1-1; 10 bases are a match to TRBD1. CDR3 size: 17 residues. V lost 1 base, J lost 4 bases, and 9 bases stayed unmatched. Per the germline V gene, CDR1 is SGHVS and CDR2 is FQNEAQ. The DNA for the CDR3 is TGTGCCAGCAGCTTAGAGGGACAGGGGATAGGCGGCACTGAAGCTTTCTTT. Its protein is CASSLEGQGIGGTEAFF.

V is TRBV6-1 and J is TRBJ1-5, with D hard to call. The length of the CDR3 is 16 residues. The germline V gene encodes CDR1 MNHNS and CDR2 SASEGT. Trimming took off 2 bases at V and 0 bases at J, with 11 bases between the two ends. CDR3 region: CASSEYGLVSNQPQHF. DNA for the CDR3: TGTGCCAGCAGTGAATATGGACTGGTTAGCAATCAGCCCCAGCATTTT.

The V and J genes are TRBV5-6 and TRBJ2-7, with D possibly TRBD1 on 6 matching bases. V lost 0 bases and J 0 bases, leaving 10 bases between the germline ends. The CDR3 has 15 residues. Germline-derived CDR1 and CDR2 are SGHDT and YYEEEE. The CDR3 reads CASSLGTVHSYEQYF. CDR3 bases: TGTGCCAGCAGCTTGGGGACAGTACACTCCTACGAGCAGTACTTC.

The sample holds a few counts of this clone. The gene calls are TRBV27 and TRBJ2-1; 9 bases line up with TRBD2. There are 14 residues in the CDR3. Germline V gives CDR1 MNHEY, CDR2 SMNVEV (reference sequence). V shed 7 bases, J shed 3 bases, and the junction held 4 bases outside the gene matches. CDR3 in amino acids: CASTNSGGYNEQFF. DNA of the CDR3: TGTGCCAGCACGAATAGCGGGGGCTACAATGAGCAGTTCTTC.

This clone was observed a single time. CDR3 sequence (DNA): TGTGCCAGTAGTGGGCGGGGACGCGGGTACACCTTC. Translating gives CASSGRGRGYTF. The chain is built from TRBV19 and TRBJ1-2, with a weak D call TRBD1 (5 bases). The CDR3 contains 12 residues. The ends were cut back, 5 bases at V and 11 bases at J, with 15 bases in the middle. Per the germline V gene, CDR1 is LNHDA and CDR2 is SQIVND (reference sequence).

The chain has TRBV7-2 and TRBJ1-5; D is unclear. With 0 bases removed from V and 7 bases from J, the gap between germline ends came to 7 bases. Germline V gives CDR1 SGHTA, CDR2 FQGNSA. This CDR3 is built from 13 residues. As DNA, the CDR3 is TGTGCCAGCAGCTTAGCTGGGAGGCAGCCCCAGCATTTT. Amino acids: CASSLAGRQPQHF.

The chain has TRBV4-1 and TRBJ1-3; the match to TRBD1 covers 8 bases. This CDR3 is 16 amino acids long. The junction had 6 bases not matched to a gene; V was cut back by 5 bases and J by 0 bases. Germline-derived CDR1 and CDR2 are MGHRA and YSYEKL. CDR3 nucleotide sequence: TGCGCCAGCAGCAGATTGGACAGGGTCTCTGGAAACACCATATATTTT. This gives the protein CASSRLDRVSGNTIYF.

This sequence joins TRBV10-3 and TRBJ1-2; 10 bases line up with TRBD1. CDR1 and CDR2 (germline): ENHRY, SYGVKD. CDR3 length: 15 amino acids. J lost 6 bases, V lost 4 bases, and 8 bases had no gene match. The CDR3 here is CAISGTGQGLNGYTF. CDR3 nucleotides: TGTGCCATCAGTGGAACGGGACAGGGGCTCAATGGCTACACCTTC.

This clone has just one count. This chain connects TRBV7-3 to TRBJ2-1, with 8 bases lining up with TRBD2. The V gene end was trimmed by 2 bases and the J gene end by 2 bases; junction bases not matched to a gene: 2. This CDR3 contains 15 residues. Germline V CDR1 and CDR2: SGHTA, FQGTGA. The CDR3 loop reads CASSLSGGAYNEQFF. The DNA for the CDR3 is TGTGCCAGCAGCTTATCCGGGGGGGCCTACAATGAGCAGTTCTTC.